This T cell receptor (beta chain) was retrieved from a study of CD8+CD57+ T cells in acquired aplastic anemia. As concerns this clonotype: One end of the junction is discordant with germline, which a read error may explain.

The template used for profiling TCR beta VDJ and CDR3 was genomic DNA. TCRdb re-called the reads with MiXCR, one entry per CDR3 protein. The sample shows approximately 190,000 distinct CDR3 sequences, around half of them seen only once. Germline assignment: CDR1 DFQATT and CDR2 SNEGSKA (reference sequence). This CDR3 is built from 12 residues. CD8+CD57+ cell expansion, shown by flow cytometry, had occurred in the patients selected for sequencing. The rearrangement links TRBV20-1 to TRBJ2-5; unclear D gene. The TCR sequence derives from a human donor with aplastic anemia. Sequencing input: sorted CD4+, CD8+, or CD8+CD57+ T cells (not recorded which) from PBMCs. Written as DNA, the CDR3 is TGCAGCGCTAGGTCAGACCAAGAGACCCAGTACTTC. Its translation: CSARSDQETQYF.